These 14 T cell receptor beta chains were all obtained from the same sample, sequenced in a study of neurological immune-mediated disorders. TCRdb itself ran the 5' RACE reads through MiXCR, one entry per CDR3 protein. The data show about 33,000 distinct CDR3 sequences, with less than 15% seen just once and around 2.3% held by the top ten. Time point of the sample: longitudinal time-point 2. The sample consisted of PBMCs. These TCRs come from a woman aged 35 to 49 in good health.

This clonotype was seen many times. The CDR3 reads CASSQDQGTPGTEAFF. In DNA form, the CDR3 reads TGCGCCAGCAGCCAAGATCAGGGGACACCGGGGACTGAAGCTTTCTTT. The J gene is TRBJ1-1, the V gene TRBV4-1, with a tentative D call TRBD1 (6 bases). Germline loops: CDR1 MGHRA, CDR2 YSYEKL. The CDR3 loop spans 16 amino acids. V was shortened by 0 bases and J by 5 bases, with 16 bases between the two germline ends.

This clonotype was recorded at least ten times. This chain links TRBV6-1 with TRBJ1-1; D not resolved. CDR3 length equals 14 residues. CDR1 and CDR2 from the germline V gene are MNHNS and SASEGT. Deletions cut 11 bases from V and 3 bases from J, with 19 bases between. CDR3 sequence: CASGRTPADTEAFF. DNA of the CDR3: TGTGCCTCCGGTCGGACCCCGGCGGACACTGAAGCTTTCTTT.

The table lists this clonotype with many counts. V gene TRBV29-1 combines with J gene TRBJ2-1; 10 bases agree with TRBD2. This CDR3 region has 14 residues. Germline V gene lookup returns CDR1 SQVTM and CDR2 ANQGSEA. Trimming at V came to 5 bases and at J to 6 bases, leaving 7 bases not matched to a gene. CDR3 nucleotides: TGCAGCGTTCCTAGCGGGGGAGATGTCAATGAGCAGTTCTTC. Residues: CSVPSGGDVNEQFF.

This clonotype was detected many times. The genes are TRBV4-2 and TRBJ1-4; perhaps TRBD1 as D (5 bases). Germline-derived CDR1 and CDR2 are LGHNA and YNFKEQ. V was cut by 0 bases and J by 7 bases, with 12 bases left in between. The CDR3 runs 15 residues. CDR3 nucleotides: TGTGCCAGCAGCCAAGAAATCCGGGGGATTGAAAAACTGTTTTTT. Translated: CASSQEIRGIEKLFF.

For this clonotype: Sequence at one end of the junction differs from germline and may be a read error. The chain combines TRBV5-1 with TRBJ1-5; a weak D match, TRBD1 (5 bases). The CDR3 consists of 14 residues. Germline CDR1 reads SGHRS; CDR2 reads YFSETQ. CDR3 region: CANSFKPEGQPQQF. The CDR3 DNA reads as TGCGCCAACAGCTTCAAGCCGGAGGGGCAGCCCCAGCAATTT.

This clonotype has ten or more counts. J is TRBJ2-7 and V is TRBV4-3, with D tentatively TRBD2 (6 bases). Germline CDR1 reads LGHNA; CDR2 reads YSLEER. V was cut by 3 bases and J by 6 bases, with 18 bases left in between. The CDR3 consists of 15 residues. The CDR3 reads CASSQSRTTRAEQYF. CDR3 nucleotide sequence: TGCGCCAGCAGCCAGAGCCGGACTACTCGCGCCGAGCAGTACTTC.

This clonotype was detected many times. This rearrangement joins TRBV18 to TRBJ2-7, with 11 nucleotides matching TRBD2. The CDR3 is made up of 18 amino acids. V trimming: 1 base; J trimming: 0 bases; junction bases outside the gene matches: 8. Germline V CDR1 and CDR2: KGHSH, LQKENI. Written as DNA, the CDR3 is TGTGCCAGCTCACCACTTCAAACTAGCGGGAGTATCTCCTACGAGCAGTACTTC. As protein: CASSPLQTSGSISYEQYF.

In this sample, this clonotype turned up many times. The CDR3 DNA reads as TGTGCCAGCAGTTTTTGGAGCTCTGGGGCCAACGTCCTGACTTTC. Its translation is CASSFWSSGANVLTF. The genes are TRBV12-3 or TRBV12-4 and TRBJ2-6; no reliable D call. The CDR3 spans 15 residues. V was cut by 3 bases and J by 0 bases, with 6 bases left in between.

The rearrangement links TRBV4-1 to TRBJ1-2; D is perhaps TRBD1 (5 bases). There are 16 residues in the CDR3. The V end lost 4 bases, the J end lost 6 bases, and 21 bases lay between the germline ends. Looked up from germline, CDR1 is MGHRA and CDR2 is YSYEKL. CDR3 loop: CASSRILVKPGNGYTF. The CDR3 nucleotides read TGCGCCAGCAGCCGTATTTTAGTTAAGCCAGGGAATGGCTACACCTTC.

This clonotype was recorded many times. This chain connects TRBV12-3 or TRBV12-4 to TRBJ2-7, with 9 bases identical to TRBD2. This CDR3 contains 14 residues. The trim removed 5 bases at V and 3 bases at J, leaving 5 bases unmatched. The CDR3 DNA is TGTGCCAGCAGTGGGACTAGCTCCTTCTACGAGCAGTACTTC. Amino acids: CASSGTSSFYEQYF.

This clonotype was seen ten or more times. The chain employs TRBV7-2 and TRBJ2-1; no definite D call. The V end lost 5 bases, the J end lost 9 bases, and 17 bases lay between the germline ends. The length of the CDR3 is 14 residues. The germline CDR1 and CDR2 sequences are SGHTA and FQGNSA. The CDR3 DNA follows: TGTGCCAGCAGCCCTGGTCTCCTCCATGGTGAGCAGTTCTTC. This encodes CASSPGLLHGEQFF.

In its sample, this clonotype was seen many times. V gene TRBV12-3 or TRBV12-4 combines with J gene TRBJ2-1; D is ambiguous. With 0 bases removed from V and 0 bases from J, the gap between germline ends came to 6 bases. The CDR3 loop spans 15 amino acids. DNA of the CDR3: TGTGCCAGCAGTTTAGCCCGATACTCCTACAATGAGCAGTTCTTC. This codes for CASSLARYSYNEQFF.

This clonotype was detected many times. The chain carries TRBV5-5 and TRBJ2-5; 11 bases agree with TRBD1. V trimming: 1 base; J trimming: 1 base; junction bases outside the gene matches: 3. CDR3 length: 16 residues. Germline values: CDR1 SGHKS, CDR2 YYEKEE (reference sequence). The CDR3 protein is CASSLRTGGGQETQYF. CDR3 DNA sequence: TGTGCCAGCAGCTTGAGGACAGGGGGCGGCCAAGAGACCCAGTACTTC.

This clonotype was picked up many times. V is TRBV18 and J is TRBJ2-1; 7 bases fit TRBD2. The junction had 11 bases not matched to a gene; V was cut back by 8 bases and J by 4 bases. The CDR3 has 15 amino acids. From germline, CDR1 is KGHSH and CDR2 LQKENI. The CDR3 bases are TGTGCCAGCGCTCCTCTAGCGGAAGATTACAATGAGCAGTTCTTC. It translates to CASAPLAEDYNEQFF.